These T cell receptor beta chains were read from a single sample in a study of blood T cell repertoires in COVID-19. The table came from immunoSEQ multiplex PCR; TCRdb's copy has only in-frame clones and leaves some out. This sample has fewer than 70,000 clones, with about 90% found just once. Material for sequencing was peripheral blood. The source of these receptors is a man in his sixties with active or convalescent COVID-19. Each CDR3 is given with its conserved first and last residue. Fields, in order: V gene, J gene, D gene, clone size, CDR3 length, CDR3 DNA, CDR3 protein. A D gene is named only where the DNA matches it firmly. Clone sizes are given selectively: once, few, many, or a class where the clone is expanded.

v_gene: TRBV6-5
j_gene: TRBJ2-7
d_gene: .
abundance: .
len: 13
CDR3nt: TGTGCCAGCAGTTACGGACACAACTACGAGCAGTACTTC
CDR3aa: CASSYGHNYEQYF

v_gene: TRBV7-2
j_gene: TRBJ1-2
d_gene: .
abundance: .
len: 16
CDR3nt: TGTGCCAGCAGCTTAAAACATTCAGCGGGGGGGTATGGCTACACCTTC
CDR3aa: CASSLKHSAGGYGYTF

v_gene: TRBV28
j_gene: TRBJ1-2
d_gene: TRBD1
abundance: .
len: 14
CDR3nt: TGTGCCAGCAGCTATGGACAGGGGGCTTTTGGCTACACCTTC
CDR3aa: CASSYGQGAFGYTF

v_gene: TRBV5-1
j_gene: TRBJ1-5
d_gene: .
abundance: .
len: 14
CDR3nt: TGCGCCAGCAGCTTGGACGAGACAGGACAGCCCCAGCATTTT
CDR3aa: CASSLDETGQPQHF

v_gene: TRBV6-5
j_gene: TRBJ1-5
d_gene: .
abundance: .
len: 13
CDR3nt: TGTGCCAGCAGTTTGCACTACCTTCAGCCCCAGCATTTT
CDR3aa: CASSLHYLQPQHF

v_gene: TRBV7-8
j_gene: TRBJ2-7
d_gene: .
abundance: once
len: 14
CDR3nt: TGTGCCAGCAGCTCCCGGACAGAGTCCTACGAGCAGTACTTC
CDR3aa: CASSSRTESYEQYF

v_gene: TRBV9
j_gene: TRBJ2-1
d_gene: .
abundance: .
len: 19
CDR3nt: TGTGCCAGCAGCGTAGTCCCACTGGGCGCAAGCCTCTCCTACAATGAGCAGTTCTTC
CDR3aa: CASSVVPLGASLSYNEQFF

v_gene: TRBV24-1
j_gene: TRBJ2-1
d_gene: TRBD2
abundance: .
len: 18
CDR3nt: TGTGCCACCAGTGCTAGCGGGAGGGCCACTGAATCATACAATGAGCAGTTCTTC
CDR3aa: CATSASGRATESYNEQFF

v_gene: TRBV6-1
j_gene: TRBJ1-5
d_gene: .
abundance: .
len: 13
CDR3nt: TGTGCCAGCAGTGAAGTTTACAATCAGCCCCAGCATTTT
CDR3aa: CASSEVYNQPQHF

v_gene: TRBV4-1
j_gene: TRBJ2-2
d_gene: TRBD1
abundance: once
len: 17
CDR3nt: TGCGCCAGCAGCCAAGGTATGGGACAGACGAACACCGGGGAGCTGTTTTTT
CDR3aa: CASSQGMGQTNTGELFF

v_gene: TRBV30
j_gene: TRBJ2-5
d_gene: .
abundance: few
len: 14
CDR3nt: TGTGCCTGGAGTGCGGAAACAGGGATAGAGACCCAGTACTTC
CDR3aa: CAWSAETGIETQYF

v_gene: TRBV3-1/TRBV3-2
j_gene: TRBJ2-7
d_gene: .
abundance: once
len: 13
CDR3nt: TGTGCCAGCAGCGCGACAGGGACTTACGAGCAGTACTTC
CDR3aa: CASSATGTYEQYF

v_gene: TRBV11-2
j_gene: TRBJ2-2
d_gene: TRBD1
abundance: .
len: 15
CDR3nt: TGTGCCAGCAGCAAGGGACAGGGGGCCGGCGGGGAGCTGTTTTTT
CDR3aa: CASSKGQGAGGELFF

v_gene: TRBV7-9
j_gene: TRBJ2-7
d_gene: TRBD2
abundance: .
len: 16
CDR3nt: TGTGCCAGCAGCTTAGGGACTAGCGGGGGGGCCTCCGAGCAGTACTTC
CDR3aa: CASSLGTSGGASEQYF

v_gene: TRBV3-1/TRBV3-2
j_gene: TRBJ2-3
d_gene: TRBD2
abundance: few
len: 15
CDR3nt: TGTGCCAGCAGCCAAGATCGGCGGGAGACAGATACGCAGTATTTT
CDR3aa: CASSQDRRETDTQYF

v_gene: TRBV27
j_gene: TRBJ2-5
d_gene: .
abundance: .
len: 13
CDR3nt: TGTGCCAGCAGTTTATTCGGCGGAGAGACCCAGTACTTC
CDR3aa: CASSLFGGETQYF

v_gene: TRBV3-1/TRBV3-2
j_gene: TRBJ2-3
d_gene: .
abundance: .
len: 15
CDR3nt: TGTGCCAGCAGCCAAGATGGGGGACTTCGGGATACGCAGTATTTT
CDR3aa: CASSQDGGLRDTQYF

v_gene: TRBV5-1
j_gene: TRBJ1-3
d_gene: .
abundance: .
len: 16
CDR3nt: TGCGCCAGCAGCTCGGGCGCGGGGGGGCCCGGAAACACCATATATTTT
CDR3aa: CASSSGAGGPGNTIYF

v_gene: TRBV5-1
j_gene: TRBJ1-1
d_gene: .
abundance: .
len: 15
CDR3nt: TGCGCCAGCAGCGGGAGTACGACACTGGGCACTGAAGCTTTCTTT
CDR3aa: CASSGSTTLGTEAFF

v_gene: TRBV6-4
j_gene: TRBJ2-2
d_gene: .
abundance: .
len: 14
CDR3nt: TGTGCCAGCAGGGGGCCTTCCGACACCGGGGAGCTGTTTTTT
CDR3aa: CASRGPSDTGELFF

v_gene: TRBV4-2
j_gene: TRBJ1-1
d_gene: .
abundance: .
len: 13
CDR3nt: TGTGCCAGCAGCCCCCTAATGAACACTGAAGCTTTCTTT
CDR3aa: CASSPLMNTEAFF

v_gene: TRBV7-2
j_gene: TRBJ1-2
d_gene: TRBD1
abundance: .
len: 15
CDR3nt: TGTGCCAGCAGCCTCACGGGGACAGGGAGCGATGGCTACACCTTC
CDR3aa: CASSLTGTGSDGYTF

v_gene: TRBV29-1
j_gene: TRBJ1-1
d_gene: .
abundance: .
len: 14
CDR3nt: TGCAGCGTAACAGGGATTTCGGCGGATACTGAAGCTTTCTTT
CDR3aa: CSVTGISADTEAFF

v_gene: TRBV7-2
j_gene: TRBJ2-5
d_gene: TRBD2
abundance: once
len: 14
CDR3nt: TGTGCCAGCAGCTTAAGCGGGAGTGGGGAGACCCAGTACTTC
CDR3aa: CASSLSGSGETQYF

v_gene: TRBV6-1
j_gene: TRBJ2-1
d_gene: .
abundance: .
len: 13
CDR3nt: TGTGCCAGCAGTGAAACGGGCAGGGATGAGCAGTTCTTC
CDR3aa: CASSETGRDEQFF

v_gene: TRBV6-1
j_gene: TRBJ1-2
d_gene: TRBD1
abundance: .
len: 16
CDR3nt: TGTGCCAGCAGTGAAACAAGCTCAGGGGGCCGGTATGGCTACACCTTC
CDR3aa: CASSETSSGGRYGYTF

v_gene: TRBV5-8
j_gene: TRBJ1-5
d_gene: TRBD1
abundance: .
len: 14
CDR3nt: TGTGCCAGCAGACTGACAGGGGGCAATCAGCCCCAGCATTTT
CDR3aa: CASRLTGGNQPQHF

v_gene: TRBV15
j_gene: TRBJ2-6
d_gene: .
abundance: .
len: 14
CDR3nt: TGTGCCATCCAAAAGGGGGCTGGGGCCAACGTCCTGACTTTC
CDR3aa: CAIQKGAGANVLTF

v_gene: TRBV5-1
j_gene: TRBJ1-1
d_gene: TRBD1
abundance: few
len: 9
CDR3nt: TGCGCCTCCAGGGGGAAAGCTTTCTTT
CDR3aa: CASRGKAFF

v_gene: TRBV7-2
j_gene: TRBJ2-1
d_gene: .
abundance: .
len: 14
CDR3nt: TGTGCCAGCAGCTTTAACGGACAGAAGAAAGAGCAGTTCTTC
CDR3aa: CASSFNGQKKEQFF

v_gene: TRBV27
j_gene: TRBJ1-1
d_gene: .
abundance: .
len: 15
CDR3nt: TGTGCCAGCAGTTTTCAGGGGCCGGAGAACACTGAAGCTTTCTTT
CDR3aa: CASSFQGPENTEAFF

v_gene: TRBV4-1
j_gene: TRBJ1-2
d_gene: .
abundance: .
len: 15
CDR3nt: TGCGCCAGCAGCCAATCGGGCCGGACAGCATATGGCTACACCTTC
CDR3aa: CASSQSGRTAYGYTF

v_gene: TRBV27
j_gene: TRBJ1-5
d_gene: TRBD1
abundance: once
len: 13
CDR3nt: TGTGCCAGCAGGACAGGGGCAGATCAGCCCCAGCATTTT
CDR3aa: CASRTGADQPQHF

v_gene: TRBV7-2
j_gene: TRBJ2-3
d_gene: .
abundance: .
len: 18
CDR3nt: TGTGCCAGCAGCTTAGCCCCCGCGATCCTTTCTAGCACAGATACGCAGTATTTT
CDR3aa: CASSLAPAILSSTDTQYF

v_gene: TRBV30
j_gene: TRBJ1-1
d_gene: TRBD1
abundance: .
len: 14
CDR3nt: TGTGCCTGGAGCCTTACAGGGGGCACCACTGAAGCTTTCTTT
CDR3aa: CAWSLTGGTTEAFF

v_gene: TRBV10-1
j_gene: TRBJ1-1
d_gene: .
abundance: .
len: 15
CDR3nt: TGCGCCAGCAGTGAGTCGGCAGCGATTGGGACTGAAGCTTTCTTT
CDR3aa: CASSESAAIGTEAFF

v_gene: TRBV3-1/TRBV3-2
j_gene: TRBJ2-1
d_gene: TRBD1
abundance: .
len: 16
CDR3nt: TGTGCCAGCAGCCAAGATTTCACACAGGGGGCATCTGAGCAGTTCTTC
CDR3aa: CASSQDFTQGASEQFF

v_gene: TRBV19
j_gene: TRBJ1-5
d_gene: .
abundance: few
len: 16
CDR3nt: TGTGCCAGTAGTATAGGACCCGCGGGTGGCAATCAGCCCCAGCATTTT
CDR3aa: CASSIGPAGGNQPQHF

v_gene: TRBV4-3
j_gene: TRBJ1-3
d_gene: .
abundance: .
len: 16
CDR3nt: TGCGCCAGCAGCCAAGATCGGGCAGGGGCGGGAAACACCATATATTTT
CDR3aa: CASSQDRAGAGNTIYF

v_gene: TRBV12-3/TRBV12-4
j_gene: TRBJ2-2
d_gene: .
abundance: .
len: 12
CDR3nt: TGTGCCAGCGTCCAAAGGAGCGGGGAGCTGTTTTTT
CDR3aa: CASVQRSGELFF

v_gene: TRBV19
j_gene: TRBJ2-2
d_gene: TRBD1
abundance: .
len: 15
CDR3nt: TGTGCCAGTAGTGCGACAGGGGTGGTTCCCGGGGAGCTGTTTTTT
CDR3aa: CASSATGVVPGELFF

v_gene: TRBV4-2
j_gene: TRBJ2-7
d_gene: .
abundance: .
len: 15
CDR3nt: TGTGCCAGCAGCCAAGAGTTCGACTCATCCTACGAGCAGTACTTC
CDR3aa: CASSQEFDSSYEQYF

v_gene: TRBV6-5
j_gene: TRBJ1-5
d_gene: TRBD1
abundance: .
len: 15
CDR3nt: TGTGCCAGCAGGAGTGGGACAGGGGTATTTCAGCCCCAGCATTTT
CDR3aa: CASRSGTGVFQPQHF

v_gene: TRBV7-2
j_gene: TRBJ1-1
d_gene: .
abundance: .
len: 15
CDR3nt: TGTGCCAGCAGCTTGGGAGGAACTTCTAACACTGAAGCTTTCTTT
CDR3aa: CASSLGGTSNTEAFF

v_gene: TRBV18
j_gene: TRBJ1-3
d_gene: .
abundance: .
len: 12
CDR3nt: TGTGCCAGCTCCCTAAAGGAGGAGTCTGCATATTTT
CDR3aa: CASSLKEESAYF

v_gene: TRBV27
j_gene: TRBJ2-7
d_gene: TRBD1
abundance: .
len: 15
CDR3nt: TGTGCCAGCAGTTTAAAACAGGGGTCGCCCTACGAGCAGTACTTC
CDR3aa: CASSLKQGSPYEQYF

v_gene: TRBV6-1
j_gene: TRBJ2-5
d_gene: .
abundance: .
len: 15
CDR3nt: TGTGCCAGCAGTGAAGCGGTACGGAGACAAGAGACCCAGTACTTC
CDR3aa: CASSEAVRRQETQYF

v_gene: TRBV30
j_gene: TRBJ2-1
d_gene: TRBD2
abundance: .
len: 13
CDR3nt: TGTGCCAGCGGGGGAGAGAATTACAATGAGCAGTTCTTC
CDR3aa: CASGGENYNEQFF

v_gene: TRBV11-2
j_gene: TRBJ2-1
d_gene: TRBD2
abundance: .
len: 17
CDR3nt: TGTGCCAGCAGCACGAAGCGGGCTAGCGGTTTGAGTGGTGAGCAGTTCTTC
CDR3aa: CASSTKRASGLSGEQFF

v_gene: TRBV19
j_gene: TRBJ1-5
d_gene: TRBD1
abundance: .
len: 13
CDR3nt: TGTGCCAGTTTAGGACAGGGTAATCAGCCCCAGCATTTT
CDR3aa: CASLGQGNQPQHF

v_gene: TRBV25-1
j_gene: TRBJ2-1
d_gene: .
abundance: .
len: 14
CDR3nt: TGTGCCAGCAGTACCCAGAGGGTCGCGAATGAGCAGTTCTTC
CDR3aa: CASSTQRVANEQFF

v_gene: TRBV2
j_gene: TRBJ1-2
d_gene: TRBD1
abundance: .
len: 15
CDR3nt: TGTGCCAGCAGTTTCTCCGGGACAGGGGGCCCTGGCTACACCTTC
CDR3aa: CASSFSGTGGPGYTF

v_gene: TRBV6-5
j_gene: TRBJ2-6
d_gene: .
abundance: .
len: 13
CDR3nt: TGTGCCAGCAGTTTATCTGGGGCCAACGTCCTGACTTTC
CDR3aa: CASSLSGANVLTF